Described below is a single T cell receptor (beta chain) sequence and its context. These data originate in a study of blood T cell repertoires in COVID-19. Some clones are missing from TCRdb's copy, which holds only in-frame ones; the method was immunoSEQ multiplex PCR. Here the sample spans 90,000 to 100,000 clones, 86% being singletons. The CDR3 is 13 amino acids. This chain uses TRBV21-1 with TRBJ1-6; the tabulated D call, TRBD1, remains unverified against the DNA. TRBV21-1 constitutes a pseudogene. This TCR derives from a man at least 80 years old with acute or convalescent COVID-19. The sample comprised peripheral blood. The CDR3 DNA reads TGTGCCAGACGGCACCAGGGGTATTCACCCCTCCACTTT. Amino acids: CARRHQGYSPLHF.